This is a list of T cell receptor beta chains from one sample in a study of cytomegalovirus exposure and HLA in healthy donors. This table comes from immunoSEQ multiplex PCR, and its TCRdb copy is limited to in-frame clones, with some not included. The data show over 100,000 clones, with about 10% seen just once and 5.5% to 8% held by the top ten. Sequencing was performed on PBMCs. The receptors here all came from a woman aged 40 to 50 in good health and CMV-seropositive. Each CDR3 is given with its conserved first and last residue. The order of the fields is clone size, V gene, J gene, D gene, CDR3 DNA, CDR3 protein. The D gene is left open where the match is weak. Size is omitted from some rows. Given values are once, few, many or a class for expanded clones.

.,TRBV7-8,TRBJ2-5,TRBD2,TGTGCCAGCAGCTTAGTTAATGTCTGGACTAGCGGGGAGACCCAGTACTTC,CASSLVNVWTSGETQYF
.,TRBV23-1,TRBJ1-2,.,TGCGCCAGCAGTCACCCGGCACGTCGGGTCCCTAACTATGGCTACACCTTC,CASSHPARRVPNYGYTF
few,TRBV19,TRBJ2-7,.,TGTGCCAGTAGCGACACCCGGACAGCGAGGGAGCAGTACTTC,CASSDTRTAREQYF
few,TRBV7-2,TRBJ2-5,.,TGTGCCAGCAGCTTAGGGGTTAGCGCGGAGACCCAGTACTTC,CASSLGVSAETQYF
.,TRBV10-3,TRBJ2-5,.,TGTGCCATCAGCTCCTTACCTGACACAGCGGGGACACAAGAGACCCAGTACTTC,CAISSLPDTAGTQETQYF
few,TRBV27,TRBJ2-3,.,TGTGCCAGCAGTTCCACTACAGATACGCAGTATTTT,CASSSTTDTQYF
.,TRBV5-1,TRBJ2-5,TRBD2,TGCGCCAGCAGCCCCTTAGCGCTAGCGGGGCCCCAAGAGACCCAGTACTTC,CASSPLALAGPQETQYF
.,TRBV10-1,TRBJ2-3,TRBD2,TGCGCCACCCCGGGACTAGCGGGGGGGTTCGAAGATACGCAGTATTTT,CATPGLAGGFEDTQYF
.,TRBV19,TRBJ2-5,.,TGTGCCAGTAGTACGGGACTTCAAGAGACCCAGTACTTC,CASSTGLQETQYF
.,TRBV5-1,TRBJ2-1,TRBD1,TGCGCCAGCGCTCGGGACAGGGGCCACAATGAGCAGTTCTTC,CASARDRGHNEQFF
few,TRBV2,TRBJ2-3,TRBD2,TGTGCCAGCGGGCTAGCGGGACCCACAGATACGCAGTATTTT,CASGLAGPTDTQYF
.,TRBV6-1,TRBJ1-2,.,TGTGCCAGCAGTGAATCAGGGCTGGGCGGCTACACCTTC,CASSESGLGGYTF
.,TRBV7-8,TRBJ2-1,.,TGTGCCAGCAGCTTAGGGTGGGGGGGCTTGGTAGGTGAGCAGTTCTTC,CASSLGWGGLVGEQFF
few,TRBV9,TRBJ1-2,.,TGTGCCAGCAGCGTACGGACAGCTAACGGCTACACCTTC,CASSVRTANGYTF
.,TRBV6-5,TRBJ1-6,.,TGTGCCAGCAGTTACGAGGGCAGAACACCCCTCCACTTT,CASSYEGRTPLHF
few,TRBV20-1,TRBJ2-7,.,TGCAGTGCTAGCAGGGGCCACGAGCAGTACTTC,CSASRGHEQYF
.,TRBV6-5,TRBJ2-7,TRBD1,TGTGCCAGCAGTTACTCGAGGGGGCTCACAGCGGACGAGCAGTACTTC,CASSYSRGLTADEQYF
.,TRBV19,TRBJ1-1,.,TGTGCCAGTTCCCCGGTCGGAGGAACTGAAGCTTTCTTT,CASSPVGGTEAFF
.,TRBV5-8,TRBJ2-1,.,TGTGCCAGCAGCACCCCCGGGAACTACAATGAGCAGTTCTTC,CASSTPGNYNEQFF
.,TRBV2,TRBJ2-4,TRBD1,TGTGCCAGCAGGAATGACAGGGGGCGAGACATTCAGTACTTC,CASRNDRGRDIQYF
few,TRBV5-1,TRBJ2-1,TRBD1,TGCGCCAGCAGCTTGGCAATTGGGGGACAGGGGAGGAATGAGCAGTTCTTC,CASSLAIGGQGRNEQFF
.,TRBV5-1,TRBJ2-7,.,TGCGCCAGCAGCCTCGGGCCACAGGGTTCCTACGAGCAGTACTTC,CASSLGPQGSYEQYF
.,TRBV5-1,TRBJ1-1,.,TGCGCCAGCAGCTTCTGGGGGGGGGCGAACACTGAAGCTTTCTTT,CASSFWGGANTEAFF
few,TRBV2,TRBJ1-3,TRBD1,TGTGCCAGCGGACAGGAGGGGAGCTCTGGAAACACCATATATTTT,CASGQEGSSGNTIYF
few,TRBV5-4,TRBJ2-4,TRBD2,TGTGCCAGCAGCCGGACTAGCGGGGGGGCTTTGAACATTCAGTACTTC,CASSRTSGGALNIQYF
.,TRBV5-4,TRBJ2-5,.,TGTGCCAGCAGCTTGGAAGCTAGGGGGGAGACCCAGTACTTC,CASSLEARGETQYF
.,TRBV5-1,TRBJ1-2,TRBD1,TGCGCCAGCAGCTTGCAACCTACAGGGGGTGCCTATGGCTACACCTTC,CASSLQPTGGAYGYTF
.,TRBV7-6,TRBJ1-1,TRBD1,TGTGCCAGCAGCACAGGACAGGGGGCGTCCGCTGAAGCTTTCTTT,CASSTGQGASAEAFF
few,TRBV6-5,TRBJ1-4,.,TGTGCCAGCGGTGGAGGGCTTAATGAAAAACTGTTTTTT,CASGGGLNEKLFF
.,TRBV6-1,TRBJ2-7,TRBD2,TGTGCCAGCAGGGCAGGGACTAGCGGGGGCTACGAGCAGTACTTC,CASRAGTSGGYEQYF
few,TRBV18,TRBJ1-1,TRBD1,TGTGCCAGCTCACCAGACAGGGGTGGTGTCACTGAAGCTTTCTTT,CASSPDRGGVTEAFF
once,TRBV19,TRBJ2-7,.,TGTGCCAGTAGTATGGGACAAGTGGGGGAGCAGTACTTC,CASSMGQVGEQYF
few,TRBV20-1,TRBJ1-1,TRBD1,TGCAGTGCTAGAGTGACAGGGGTAACGTACTTT,CSARVTGVTYF
.,TRBV18,TRBJ1-1,TRBD1,TGTGCCAGCTCTACCGCCGGGACAGGGGGCGCGGGAGGGGCTGAAGCTTTCTTT,CASSTAGTGGAGGAEAFF
few,TRBV6-5,TRBJ2-5,.,TGTGCCAGCAGCTACGTAGGAGAAACCCAGTACTTC,CASSYVGETQYF
few,TRBV29-1,TRBJ2-7,.,TGCAGCGTAGCAGGACTATGGGATTCCTACGAGCAGTACTTC,CSVAGLWDSYEQYF
few,TRBV6-5,TRBJ1-1,.,TGTGCCAGCAGTGAGGACTTGTACGAAGCTTTCTTT,CASSEDLYEAFF
few,TRBV7-9,TRBJ2-7,.,TGTGCCAGCAGCTTAATCGGCGACAAAACTTTCTACGAGCAGTACTTC,CASSLIGDKTFYEQYF
few,TRBV14,TRBJ1-3,TRBD1,TGTGCCAGCAGCTTCACTACCGGGACAGCCATATATTTT,CASSFTTGTAIYF
few,TRBV29-1,TRBJ2-5,TRBD2,TGCAGCGTTGTCGGGGGGGGGCTAGAGACCCAGTACTTC,CSVVGGGLETQYF
few,TRBV2,TRBJ2-3,.,TGTGCCAGCAGTGTGTCAGCAGATACGCAGTATTTT,CASSVSADTQYF
few,TRBV5-1,TRBJ2-1,TRBD2,TGCGCCAGCAGCTTGGTTTGGACTAGCGATGAGCAGTTCTTC,CASSLVWTSDEQFF
.,TRBV6-1,TRBJ1-3,.,TGTGCCAGCAGTGATAGGGGCAGGGGAAACACCATATATTTT,CASSDRGRGNTIYF
few,TRBV5-6,TRBJ2-7,TRBD1,TGTGCCAGCAGCTTGGAGGCAGGGGGCCTTGTCTCCGAGCAGTACTTC,CASSLEAGGLVSEQYF
.,TRBV11-3,TRBJ2-4,.,TGTGCCAGCAGCTTCTCGGACATTCAGTACTTC,CASSFSDIQYF